This TCR beta chain stems from a study of blood T cell repertoires in COVID-19. Sequencing used immunoSEQ multiplex PCR; TCRdb keeps in-frame clones, though not all of them. The sample holds around 200,000 clones; approximately 80% are singletons and the top ten take roughly 6.8%. The CDR3 is 15 residues long. V shed 2 bases and J shed 1 base, with 9 bases lying between them. Germline V gives CDR1 SQVTM, CDR2 ANQGSEA. The chain recombines TRBV29-1 with TRBJ2-6; D is perhaps TRBD1 (5 bases). The sample consisted of peripheral blood. This clonotype was obtained from a human donor in a cohort sampled during active COVID-19. The CDR3 protein is CSVERAGSGANVLTF. The CDR3 DNA follows: TGCAGCGTTGAACGTGCAGGGTCTGGGGCCAACGTCCTGACTTTC.